What follows are 30 T cell receptor beta chains derived from one specimen sequenced in a study of blood T cell repertoires in COVID-19. Profiled with immunoSEQ multiplex PCR; TCRdb holds only in-frame clones, not every one. The sample yields about 280,000 clones, around 80% seen once. Material: PBMCs or T cells enriched from blood (not recorded which). The source is a man aged 40-49 years who had been exposed to COVID-19.

In its sample, this clone was seen a few times. The gene calls are TRBV12-3 or TRBV12-4 and TRBJ1-2; D perhaps matches TRBD1 (5 bases). V lost 6 bases to trimming and J lost 4 bases, with 12 bases between them. This CDR3 spans 13 amino acids. The CDR3 region is CASRETESYGYTF. Here the CDR3 DNA reads TGTGCCAGCAGGGAGACAGAGTCCTATGGCTACACCTTC.

The chain has TRBV24-1 and TRBJ2-1; a possible D gene is TRBD1 (6 bases). Germline V lookup: CDR1 KGHDR, CDR2 SFDVKD. The CDR3 extends over 13 amino acids. V lost 9 bases, J lost 4 bases, and 12 bases lay in between. CDR3 region: CATQGQSYNEQFF. CDR3 coding DNA: TGTGCCACCCAAGGACAGTCGTACAATGAGCAGTTCTTC.

This chain joins TRBV27 and TRBJ1-6, with TRBD1 as a possible D gene (5 bases). V was trimmed by 2 bases and J by 11 bases, leaving 16 bases between them. CDR1 is MNHEY, CDR2 SMNVEV, per germline (reference sequence). This CDR3 spans 15 amino acids. The CDR3 coding sequence is TGTGCCAGCAGTTTAAATTCCGCAGGGTTCGCACCCCTCCACTTT. Translating gives CASSLNSAGFAPLHF.

The chain is built from TRBV12-5 and TRBJ1-3; D not certain. Germline-derived CDR1 and CDR2 are LGHNT and FRNRAP. This CDR3 is built from 13 residues. V lost 1 base and J 4 bases, leaving 5 bases between the germline ends. The CDR3 reads CASGLDRGNTIYF. In DNA form, the CDR3 reads TGTGCTAGTGGTTTGGACAGAGGAAACACCATATATTTT.

This clone occurred once. The CDR3 nucleotides are TGTGCCAGCTCTAGCGGCTTGACTAGCACAGATACGCAGTATTTT. Residues: CASSSGLTSTDTQYF. J is TRBJ2-3 and V is TRBV6-5; 7 nucleotides match TRBD2. Germline assignment: CDR1 MNHEY and CDR2 SVGAGI. Trimming removed 8 bases from V and 0 bases from J; junction bases left unmatched: 8. CDR3 length equals 15 residues.

The V call is TRBV6-5, the J call TRBJ2-7; 7 bases match TRBD2. The V and J ends lost 2 bases and 5 bases, in that order; junction bases with no gene match: 12. The CDR3 covers 16 residues. Germline CDR1 is MNHEY and CDR2 is SVGAGI. The CDR3 spells CASSYGLAVGPHEQYF. The CDR3 nucleotides read TGTGCCAGCAGTTACGGCCTAGCGGTCGGACCCCACGAGCAGTACTTC.

This rearrangement joins TRBV5-1 to TRBJ2-7, with D perhaps TRBD1 (5 bases). The V gene lost 1 base and the J gene lost 6 bases, with 14 bases spanning the gap. Germline CDR1 reads SGHRS; CDR2 reads YFSETQ. This CDR3 has 14 residues. The chain's CDR3 is CASSLTPTALEQYF. The CDR3 coding sequence is TGCGCCAGCAGCTTGACCCCGACAGCGCTCGAGCAGTACTTC.

The V call is TRBV30, the J call TRBJ1-1, with D possibly matching TRBD1 (5 bases). This CDR3 contains 12 residues. Germline V gene sequence: CDR1 GTSNPN, CDR2 SVGIG (reference sequence). Trimming shortened V by 7 bases and J by 5 bases, and 14 bases separated the two germline ends. CDR3 loop: CASLGGGTEAFF. CDR3 nucleotide sequence: TGTGCCTCCCTCGGGGGGGGAACTGAAGCTTTCTTT.

In its sample, this clone was seen a few times. The chain uses TRBV14 and TRBJ2-7, with D maybe TRBD2 (7 bases). The length of the CDR3 is 13 residues. Between the trimmed V and J ends, which lost 2 bases and 6 bases, there was a span of 11 bases. CDR1 SGHDN and CDR2 FVKESK come from the germline V gene. CDR3 nucleotides: TGTGCCAGCAGCCAATGGAGGGGGGGCGAGCAGTACTTC. It codes for CASSQWRGGEQYF.

Only a few counts were recorded for this clone. Relative to the germline gene, one junction end is altered; a read error may explain this. V gene TRBV7-7 combines with J gene TRBJ2-3; 8 bases are a match to TRBD1. This CDR3 is built from 15 residues. Germline V CDR1 and CDR2: SSHAT, FNYEAQ (reference sequence). The DNA for the CDR3 is TGTGCTAGCAGCTCCGGACAGGGCAAGGCAGATACGCAGTATTTT. Its protein product is CASSSGQGKADTQYF.

V usage is TRBV5-1 and J usage is TRBJ2-1, with D tentatively TRBD2 (5 bases). Germline CDR1 is SGHRS and CDR2 is YFSETQ. The germline V and J ends were trimmed by 1 base and 7 bases, with 12 bases remaining between them. CDR3 length: 14 amino acids. Here the CDR3 DNA reads TGCGCCAGCAGCTTGTCAAACACGGGGAATGAGCAGTTCTTC. It translates to CASSLSNTGNEQFF.

The chain recombines TRBV14 with TRBJ2-1; 10 bases line up with TRBD2. The ends lost 2 bases at V and 10 bases at J; junction bases unmatched: 8. CDR1 is SGHDN, CDR2 FVKESK, per germline. This CDR3 is built from 15 residues. CDR3 in DNA: TGTGCCAGCAGCCAATTCGGACTAGCGGCTGGGGAGCAGTTCTTC. Translated, it gives CASSQFGLAAGEQFF.

This chain connects TRBV5-1 to TRBJ1-2, with D unresolved. V lost 9 bases and J 4 bases, leaving 16 bases between the germline ends. This CDR3 is built from 13 residues. Germline assignment: CDR1 SGHRS and CDR2 YFSETQ. For the CDR3, the DNA is TGCGCCACCCGGCCGTGGGTAGCCTATGGCTACACCTTC. It specifies CATRPWVAYGYTF.

V is TRBV5-4 and J is TRBJ2-7, with D tentatively TRBD2 (6 bases). CDR1 SGHNT and CDR2 YYREEE come from the germline V gene (reference sequence). Trimming pared 3 bases from V and 3 bases from J, leaving 13 bases between. The length of the CDR3 is 14 residues. The CDR3 protein is CASSSPGSLYEQYF. CDR3 nucleotide sequence: TGTGCCAGCAGCTCCCCCGGGAGCCTCTACGAGCAGTACTTC.

This clone was counted a single time. The chain links TRBV30 to TRBJ1-2, with 7 bases that match TRBD1. The CDR3 consists of 13 residues. V was clipped by 1 base and J by 8 bases; unmatched bases: 7. Germline V gene data show CDR1 as GTSNPN and CDR2 as SVGIG (reference sequence). The CDR3 nucleotides read TGTGCCTGGAGTGGGCAGGGGGTTGGGGGCTACACCTTC. Protein product: CAWSGQGVGGYTF.

Of note for this clone: At one end, the junction sequence differs from germline, possibly due to a read error. The chain has TRBV20-1 and TRBJ2-3; D call uncertain. Germline lookup yields CDR1 DFQATT and CDR2 SNEGSKA (reference sequence). The CDR3 runs to 10 residues. In DNA, the CDR3 is TGCAGTGCTAGCAAAGATACGCAGTATTTT. As protein: CSASKDTQYF.

The chain joins TRBV11-3 to TRBJ1-5; D uncertain. The ends were cut back, 1 base at V and 5 bases at J, with 12 bases in the middle. Germline V lookup: CDR1 SGHNT, CDR2 YENEEA. The CDR3 consists of 15 residues. The CDR3 nucleotides read TGTGCCAGCAGCTTAGGGATAGCCCCCGATCAGCCCCAGCATTTT. Translation: CASSLGIAPDQPQHF. The entire variable domain, with the rest obtained from reference TRBV11-3 and TRBJ1-5, is as follows: EAGVVQSPRYKIIEKKQPVAFWCNPISGHNTLYWYLQNLGQGPELLIRYENEEAVDDSQLPKDRFSAERLKGVDSTLKIQPAELGDSAVYLCASSLGIAPDQPQHFGDGTRLSIL.

The chain combines TRBV4-1 with TRBJ1-1, with D unresolved. V was pared by 2 bases and J by 3 bases, with 10 bases between. CDR1 is MGHRA and CDR2 is YSYEKL in the germline V gene. CDR3 length: 14 residues. The CDR3 bases are TGCGCCAGCAGCCAATTTGAGAGGTACACTGAAGCTTTCTTT. The encoded protein is CASSQFERYTEAFF.

The rearrangement uses TRBV6-5 and TRBJ2-2, with D unclear. This CDR3 has 14 residues. The germline gives CDR1 MNHEY, CDR2 SVGAGI. Trimming cost V 8 bases and J 4 bases, with 14 bases left between them. The CDR3 protein is CASLRGSSTGELFF. CDR3 coding DNA: TGTGCCAGCTTGAGAGGATCGTCCACCGGGGAGCTGTTTTTT.

The rearrangement uses TRBV30 and TRBJ2-1; TRBD2 matches at 7 bases. The CDR3 sequence is 16 residues long. CDR1 GTSNPN and CDR2 SVGIG come from the germline V gene (reference sequence). This CDR3 is CGKSYGGEGSYNEQFF. In DNA, the CDR3 is TGTGGGAAGTCCTACGGAGGGGAGGGCTCCTACAATGAGCAGTTCTTC.

The gene calls are TRBV3-1 (or the pseudogene TRBV3-2) and TRBJ1-6, with D maybe TRBD1 (5 bases). The V end lost 7 bases, the J end lost 3 bases, and 7 bases lay between the germline ends. CDR1 LGHDT and CDR2 YNNKEL come from the germline V gene (reference sequence). This CDR3 has 13 amino acids. CDR3 sequence: CASKTDYNSPLHF. The CDR3 nucleotides read TGTGCCAGCAAGACAGACTATAATTCACCCCTCCACTTT.

The V call is TRBV7-3, the J call TRBJ2-2, with a weak D call TRBD2 (5 bases). This CDR3 is built from 14 residues. V dropped 5 bases and J dropped 4 bases, with 11 bases sitting between them. Per the germline V gene, CDR1 is SGHTA and CDR2 is FQGTGA. The CDR3 is CASSPEAVTGELFF. DNA of the CDR3: TGTGCCAGCAGCCCGGAGGCCGTCACCGGGGAGCTGTTTTTT.

The chain is built from TRBV29-1 and TRBJ2-7; 8 bases line up with TRBD1. Germline values: CDR1 SQVTM, CDR2 ANQGSEA. J was trimmed by 2 bases and V by 1 base; bases with no gene match: 7. The CDR3 spans 15 residues. The CDR3 spells CSVEAQGAPTYEQYF. The CDR3 DNA is TGCAGCGTTGAAGCCCAGGGGGCCCCCACCTACGAGCAGTACTTC.

The V call is TRBV18, the J call TRBJ2-5; a possible D gene is TRBD1 (7 bases). The CDR3 runs 18 residues. V lost 5 bases to trimming and J lost 1 base, with 23 bases between them. Germline assignment: CDR1 KGHSH and CDR2 LQKENI. CDR3 nucleotides: TGTGCCAGCTCAATAACCACTGGGCGGGACAGCGTCCAAGAGACCCAGTACTTC. Translating gives CASSITTGRDSVQETQYF.

This chain uses TRBV2 with TRBJ2-5; 8 nucleotides line up with TRBD1. V was clipped by 2 bases and J by 0 bases; unmatched bases: 5. In germline, CDR1 is SNHLY, CDR2 FYNNEI. CDR3 length: 16 amino acids. The CDR3, as DNA: TGTGCCAGCAGTGAAAGAGGGACAGGACACCAAGAGACCCAGTACTTC. Translated, it gives CASSERGTGHQETQYF.

The V call is TRBV6-5, the J call TRBJ2-2, with D possibly TRBD1 on 6 matching bases. V was clipped by 3 bases and J by 0 bases, with 8 bases between them. CDR3 length equals 15 residues. Germline lookup yields CDR1 MNHEY and CDR2 SVGAGI. CDR3 DNA sequence: TGTGCCAGCAGTTATGGACAGACGAACACCGGGGAGCTGTTTTTT. Translating it yields CASSYGQTNTGELFF.

The V and J genes are TRBV11-3 and TRBJ1-1; D unclear. Germline CDR1 SGHNT, CDR2 YENEEA. CDR3 length: 13 amino acids. With 5 bases removed from V and 3 bases from J, the gap between germline ends came to 10 bases. CDR3 sequence reads: CASSGWADTEAFF. As DNA, the CDR3 is TGTGCCAGCAGCGGGTGGGCAGACACTGAAGCTTTCTTT. Supplemented by reference TRBV11-3 and TRBJ1-1, the full variable domain reads EAGVVQSPRYKIIEKKQPVAFWCNPISGHNTLYWYLQNLGQGPELLIRYENEEAVDDSQLPKDRFSAERLKGVDSTLKIQPAELGDSAVYLCASSGWADTEAFFGQGTRLTVV.

The V call is TRBV4-1, the J call TRBJ1-2, with D uncertain. The CDR3 covers 15 residues. V was pared by 0 bases and J by 7 bases, with 15 bases between. CDR1 is MGHRA and CDR2 is YSYEKL in the germline V gene. The CDR3 DNA reads as TGCGCCAGCAGCCAAGAGAATGCAAAGCCTCGTGGCTACACCTTC. It yields the protein CASSQENAKPRGYTF.

This chain joins TRBV18 and TRBJ2-1; TRBD2 is a possible D gene (5 bases). Germline CDR1 and CDR2: KGHSH and LQKENI. The V gene lost 3 bases and the J gene lost 5 bases, with 11 bases spanning the gap. The CDR3 runs to 14 residues. CDR3 loop: CASSPPSLNNEQFF. For the CDR3, the DNA is TGTGCCAGCTCACCGCCTAGCCTAAACAATGAGCAGTTCTTC.

The chain uses TRBV11-3 and TRBJ2-7, with 9 nucleotides matching TRBD2. Germline lookup yields CDR1 SGHNT and CDR2 YENEEA. The CDR3 length is 15 residues. Losses at the gene ends were 2 bases for V and 2 bases for J; bases not matched to a gene: 4. The CDR3 DNA is TGTGCCAGCAGCTTATCTAGCGGGATAGCCTACGAGCAGTACTTC. Translating it yields CASSLSSGIAYEQYF.